One and the same sample provided the 27 T cell receptor beta chains below, sequenced in a study of blood T cell repertoires in COVID-19. Clones were sequenced by immunoSEQ multiplex PCR, and TCRdb holds only the in-frame ones, with some missing. This table has about 110,000 clones, around four fifths appearing once. Sequencing used peripheral blood. The source of these receptors is a woman in her fifties or sixties with acute or convalescent COVID-19.

V gene TRBV7-5 combines with J gene TRBJ2-3; the table's TRBD2 call for D was not verified on the DNA. TRBV7-5 is described as a pseudogene. This CDR3 contains 14 residues. The CDR3 DNA sequence: TGTGCCAGAACATCACGACTAGCGGTTGATACGCAGTATTTT. Translation gives CARTSRLAVDTQYF.

The table lists this clone with a count of one. The V gene is TRBV2, the J gene TRBJ1-1, with unresolved D. CDR3 size: 13 residues. The germline V and J ends were trimmed by 1 base and 0 bases, with 3 bases remaining between them. Germline V gives CDR1 SNHLY, CDR2 FYNNEI. CDR3 residues: CASSEGMNTEAFF. The CDR3 coding sequence is TGTGCCAGCAGTGAAGGTATGAACACTGAAGCTTTCTTT.

In its sample, this clone was seen a few times. The chain combines TRBV5-6 with TRBJ1-6; TRBD1 agrees at 9 bases. Germline V gene sequence: CDR1 SGHDT, CDR2 YYEEEE. The CDR3 has 15 residues. The junction had 9 bases not matched to a gene; V was cut back by 4 bases and J by 10 bases. CDR3 residues: CASSVGTGRMSPLHF. For the CDR3, the DNA is TGTGCCAGCAGCGTCGGGACAGGGAGGATGTCACCCCTCCACTTT. The complete variable domain, with remaining parts taken from reference TRBV5-6 and TRBJ1-6, reads DAGVTQSPTHLIKTRGQQVTLRCSPKSGHDTVSWYQQALGQGPQFIFQYYEEEERQRGNFPDRFSGHQFPNYSSELNVNALLLGDSALYLCASSVGTGRMSPLHFGNGTRLTVT.

This clone was seen once. V usage is TRBV15 and J usage is TRBJ2-7, with TRBD2 matching over 8 bases. Unmatched junction bases numbered 8, after V lost 5 bases and J lost 2 bases. Germline CDR1 reads LNHNV; CDR2 reads YYDKDF (reference sequence). This CDR3 comprises 15 residues. The DNA for the CDR3 is TGTGCCACCAGCCCCCGGCCAGCGGGAGCCTACGAGCAGTACTTC. This gives the protein CATSPRPAGAYEQYF.

The chain joins TRBV12-3 or TRBV12-4 to TRBJ1-1; 8 bases are a match to TRBD1. This CDR3 comprises 12 residues. With V trimmed by 5 bases and J by 7 bases, 3 bases remained unmatched. CDR3 nucleotide sequence: TGTGCCAGCAGTAGACAGGGGTTTGAAGCTTTCTTT. Encoded protein: CASSRQGFEAFF.

This chain connects TRBV7-2 to TRBJ1-5; D uncertain. Between the trimmed V and J ends, which lost 2 bases and 1 base, there was a span of 3 bases. Germline lookup yields CDR1 SGHTA and CDR2 FQGNSA. This CDR3 is 13 amino acids long. CDR3 nucleotides: TGTGCCAGCAGCTTAACAAGCAATCAGCCCCAGCATTTT. This translates into CASSLTSNQPQHF.

This chain links TRBV5-1 with TRBJ2-3; 10 bases are a match to TRBD2. Trimming took 1 base from V and 2 from J; bases not matched to a gene: 10. The germline V gene encodes CDR1 SGHRS and CDR2 YFSETQ. The CDR3 totals 18 residues. The CDR3, as DNA: TGCGCCAGCAGCTTGCTCGTGGCTAGCGGGGGATTCACAGATACGCAGTATTTT. Protein sequence: CASSLLVASGGFTDTQYF.

The chain uses TRBV20-1 and TRBJ2-5, with 11 nucleotides matching TRBD2. This CDR3 is built from 15 residues. Germline V lookup: CDR1 DFQATT, CDR2 SNEGSKA (reference sequence). V was pared by 3 bases and J by 5 bases, with 8 bases of the junction left unmatched. Here the CDR3 reads CSASPTTSGTETQYF. Written as DNA, the CDR3 is TGCAGTGCTAGTCCGACGACTAGCGGGACGGAGACCCAGTACTTC.

This chain connects TRBV19 to TRBJ2-3; 8 bases map to TRBD1. Germline CDR1 and CDR2: LNHDA and SQIVND (reference sequence). This CDR3 comprises 15 residues. V lost 3 bases to trimming and J lost 4 bases; unmatched junction nucleotides: 6. CDR3 DNA: TGTGCCAGTAGTATCCCAGGGGGCGGGGCAGATACGCAGTATTTT. Translated, it gives CASSIPGGGADTQYF.

This clone has only one observation. The V and J genes are TRBV10-3 and TRBJ2-1, with a weak D call TRBD1 (6 bases). CDR3 size: 12 residues. The V end was cut by 6 bases, the J end by 5 bases, with 8 bases between. CDR1 and CDR2 (germline): ENHRY, SYGVKD. CDR3: CAISRQDNEQFF. In DNA, the CDR3 is TGTGCCATCAGCCGACAGGACAATGAGCAGTTCTTC.

Written as DNA, the CDR3 is TGTGCCAGTAGTATCCCGGCGGGGCACACCGGGGAGCTGTTTTTT. Protein sequence: CASSIPAGHTGELFF. This chain uses TRBV19 with TRBJ2-2; D is possibly TRBD2 (6 bases). The CDR3 has 15 residues. The ends were cut back, 3 bases at V and 3 bases at J, with 11 bases in the middle. Germline values: CDR1 LNHDA, CDR2 SQIVND (reference sequence). The variable domain in full, completed from reference TRBV19 and TRBJ2-2, reads DGGITQSPKYLFRKEGQNVTLSCEQNLNHDAMYWYRQDPGQGLRLIYYSQIVNDFQKGDIAEGYSVSREKKESFPLTVTSAQKNPTAFYLCASSIPAGHTGELFFGEGSRLTVL.

The chain joins TRBV29-1 to TRBJ1-2, with 9 bases aligning to TRBD1. V lost 6 bases, J lost 4 bases, and 6 bases stayed unmatched. The CDR3 has 13 amino acids. CDR1 is SQVTM and CDR2 is ANQGSEA in the germline V gene. The CDR3 sequence: CSVRTGDAYGYTF. In DNA form, the CDR3 reads TGCAGCGTCCGGACAGGGGACGCCTATGGCTACACCTTC.

The CDR3 reads CASSLSRQQETQYF. CDR3 in DNA: TGTGCCAGCAGTTTATCCCGACAGCAAGAGACCCAGTACTTC. The chain couples TRBV27 to TRBJ2-5, with D possibly matching TRBD1 (5 bases). Looked up from germline, CDR1 is MNHEY and CDR2 is SMNVEV (reference sequence). V lost 0 bases and J 2 bases, leaving 7 bases between the germline ends. CDR3 length equals 14 residues.

The J gene is TRBJ2-5, the V gene TRBV9; 8 bases agree with TRBD2. Germline lookup yields CDR1 SGDLS and CDR2 YYNGEE. The J segment lost 3 bases and the V segment lost 0 bases, leaving 4 bases of the junction unmatched. This CDR3 contains 15 residues. CDR3 sequence: CASSVVGGAKETQYF. CDR3 DNA sequence: TGTGCCAGCAGCGTAGTCGGGGGGGCCAAAGAGACCCAGTACTTC.

This rearrangement joins TRBV29-1 to TRBJ1-2, with TRBD1 matching over 8 bases. CDR1 and CDR2 (germline): SQVTM, ANQGSEA. V lost 6 bases and J lost 8; bases outside the gene matches: 5. CDR3 length: 11 amino acids. The DNA of the CDR3 is TGCAGCGTCGTGGACAGGGACGGCTACACCTTC. Protein product: CSVVDRDGYTF.

This sequence joins TRBV29-1 and TRBJ1-5; 11 bases match TRBD1. The CDR3 is 14 amino acids. Unmatched junction bases numbered 3, after V lost 4 bases and J lost 4 bases. Germline V gene lookup returns CDR1 SQVTM and CDR2 ANQGSEA. CDR3 sequence: CSVGGTGGNQPQHF. The DNA of the CDR3 is TGCAGCGTTGGTGGGACAGGGGGTAATCAGCCCCAGCATTTT.

V gene TRBV30 combines with J gene TRBJ1-2; TRBD1 aligns across 9 bases. J gave up 4 bases and V 1 base, and 16 bases lay outside the gene matches. The CDR3 runs 18 residues. Germline CDR1 is GTSNPN and CDR2 is SVGIG (reference sequence). The CDR3 loop is CAWSGPNRDRDSSYGYTF. Here the CDR3 DNA reads TGTGCCTGGAGTGGACCGAACCGGGACAGGGATAGCAGCTATGGCTACACCTTC. The full variable domain, its missing parts supplied by reference TRBV30 and TRBJ1-2, is SQTIHQWPATLVQPVGSPLSLECTVEGTSNPNLYWYRQAAGRGLQLLFYSVGIGQISSEVPQNLSASRPQDRQFILSSKKLLLSDSGFYLCAWSGPNRDRDSSYGYTFGSGTRLTVV.

The chain combines TRBV28 with TRBJ1-1; TRBD1 aligns across 9 bases. Germline values: CDR1 MDHEN, CDR2 SYDVKM. The CDR3 extends over 17 amino acids. J was trimmed by 3 bases and V by 4 bases; bases with no gene match: 12. Here the CDR3 reads CASSSLLQDRGYTEAFF. The CDR3 DNA reads as TGTGCCAGCAGTTCCCTTCTCCAGGACAGGGGATACACTGAAGCTTTCTTT.

This clone came up once. This rearrangement joins TRBV19 to TRBJ1-5; a possible D gene is TRBD1 (5 bases). The germline gives CDR1 LNHDA, CDR2 SQIVND (reference sequence). V lost 3 bases, J lost 1 base, and 16 bases lay in between. The CDR3 extends over 17 amino acids. The CDR3 region has the DNA TGTGCCAGTAGTATCGAGACCTACGGGGGGAGCAATCAGCCCCAGCATTTT. Protein product: CASSIETYGGSNQPQHF. The variable domain in full, with the rest retrieved from reference TRBV19 and TRBJ1-5, is DGGITQSPKYLFRKEGQNVTLSCEQNLNHDAMYWYRQDPGQGLRLIYYSQIVNDFQKGDIAEGYSVSREKKESFPLTVTSAQKNPTAFYLCASSIETYGGSNQPQHFGDGTRLSIL.

This sequence joins TRBV11-2 and TRBJ1-1; D might be TRBD1 (5 bases). Germline-derived CDR1 and CDR2 are SGHAT and FQNNGV. The CDR3 consists of 15 residues. Trimming took 1 base from V and 2 from J, leaving 11 bases between them. The CDR3 DNA sequence: TGTGCCAGCAGCTTAGTGGGGCGGACAAACACTGAAGCTTTCTTT. Translated, it gives CASSLVGRTNTEAFF.

This chain links TRBV3-1 (or the pseudogene TRBV3-2) with TRBJ2-1; D perhaps matches TRBD2 (6 bases). Between the trimmed V and J ends, which lost 4 bases and 7 bases, there was a span of 8 bases. CDR3 size: 12 residues. In germline, CDR1 is LGHDT, CDR2 YNNKEL (reference sequence). CDR3 bases: TGTGCCAGCAGCCGGAGCGGGAATGAGCAGTTCTTC. This translates into CASSRSGNEQFF.

CDR3 protein: CASTRMPRVYGYTF. The CDR3 DNA is TGTGCCAGCACTAGAATGCCACGAGTCTATGGCTACACCTTC. The rearrangement joins TRBV2 to TRBJ1-2; no clear D gene. The germline V and J ends were trimmed by 7 bases and 4 bases, with 16 bases remaining between them. In germline, CDR1 is SNHLY, CDR2 FYNNEI. The CDR3 totals 14 residues. Together with reference TRBV2 and TRBJ1-2, the CDR3 gives the full variable domain: EPEVTQTPSHQVTQMGQEVILRCVPISNHLYFYWYRQILGQKVEFLVSFYNNEISEKSEIFDDQFSVERPDGSNFTLKIRSTKLEDSAMYFCASTRMPRVYGYTFGSGTRLTVV.

The chain carries TRBV5-4 and TRBJ1-5; D may be TRBD1 (5 bases). This CDR3 comprises 12 residues. Germline values: CDR1 SGHNT, CDR2 YYREEE (reference sequence). The V gene lost 4 bases and the J gene lost 9 bases, with 11 bases spanning the gap. DNA for the CDR3: TGTGCCAGCAGCGAAGGGGAAGGGCCCCAGCATTTT. It specifies CASSEGEGPQHF.

V is TRBV4-2 and J is TRBJ1-2; a weak D match, TRBD1 (5 bases). Germline lookup yields CDR1 LGHNA and CDR2 YNFKEQ. With 0 bases removed from V and 3 bases from J, the gap between germline ends came to 8 bases. This CDR3 region has 14 residues. For the CDR3, the DNA is TGTGCCAGCAGCCAAGATTGGGGCGACTATGGCTACACCTTC. Translating it yields CASSQDWGDYGYTF.

CDR3 nucleotide sequence: TGCGCCAGCAGCCAAGCCTTGACAGTGTCTGGAAACACCATATATTTT. Residues: CASSQALTVSGNTIYF. The gene calls are TRBV4-3 and TRBJ1-3; possible D gene TRBD1, 5 bases. The CDR3 extends over 16 amino acids. Between the trimmed V and J ends, which lost 1 base and 1 base, there was a span of 11 bases. Germline values: CDR1 LGHNA, CDR2 YSLEER.

The gene calls are TRBV27 and TRBJ2-5; D uncertain. CDR1 and CDR2 from the germline V gene are MNHEY and SMNVEV (reference sequence). The germline V and J ends were trimmed by 3 bases and 7 bases, with 12 bases remaining between them. This CDR3 region has 13 residues. The CDR3 is CASSFDRLGTQYF. CDR3 nucleotides: TGTGCCAGCAGTTTCGATAGACTGGGGACCCAGTACTTC.

V gene TRBV9 combines with J gene TRBJ1-5; D call uncertain. CDR3 length equals 16 residues. Germline V lookup: CDR1 SGDLS, CDR2 YYNGEE. V lost 0 bases and J 2 bases, leaving 12 bases between the germline ends. The CDR3 loop is CASSVVCCRRNQPQHF. CDR3 coding DNA: TGTGCCAGCAGCGTAGTTTGCTGCAGGCGCAATCAGCCCCAGCATTTT.